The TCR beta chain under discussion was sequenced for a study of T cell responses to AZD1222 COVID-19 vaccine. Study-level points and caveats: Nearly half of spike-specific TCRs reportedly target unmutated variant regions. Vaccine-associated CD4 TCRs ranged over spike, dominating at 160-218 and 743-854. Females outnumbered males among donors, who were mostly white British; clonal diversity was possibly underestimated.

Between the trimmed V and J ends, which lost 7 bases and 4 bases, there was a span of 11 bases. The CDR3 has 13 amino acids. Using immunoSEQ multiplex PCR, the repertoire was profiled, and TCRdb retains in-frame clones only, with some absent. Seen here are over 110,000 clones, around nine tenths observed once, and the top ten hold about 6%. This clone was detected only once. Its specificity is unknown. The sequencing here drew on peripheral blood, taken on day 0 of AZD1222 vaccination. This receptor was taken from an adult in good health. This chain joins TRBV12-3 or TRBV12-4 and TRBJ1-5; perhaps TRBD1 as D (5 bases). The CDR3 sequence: CASNKQENQPQHF. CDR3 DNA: TGTGCCAGCAATAAACAGGAGAATCAGCCCCAGCATTTT.